What follows are 32 T cell receptor beta chains derived from one specimen sequenced in a study of blood T cells in healthy people across ages. Together with a sample-barcoded 5' primer, a J-beta primer mix was included in a second PCR lasting about 6 to 12 cycles. Using its own MiXCR run on the 5' RACE reads, TCRdb lists one record per CDR3 protein. Here the sample spans more than 800,000 distinct CDR3 sequences, roughly 45% being singletons. Sequencing input: blood. Receptors were obtained from an older woman in good health.

The V and J genes are TRBV28 and TRBJ1-2; tentative D call: TRBD1 (6 bases). Germline CDR1 reads MDHEN; CDR2 reads SYDVKM. Trimming stripped 2 bases from V and 9 bases from J, with 16 bases between. This CDR3 region has 14 residues. Here the CDR3 DNA reads TGTGCCAGCAGTTTAGTTGGGCAGGGGCCGAGCTACACCTTC. It yields the protein CASSLVGQGPSYTF.

The genes are TRBV5-1 and TRBJ2-7; D possibly corresponds to TRBD2 (5 bases). The CDR3 extends over 15 amino acids. CDR1 and CDR2 (germline): SGHRS, YFSETQ. Trimming removed 4 bases at V and 1 base at J, with 15 bases between. CDR3 protein: CASSRLEDESYEQYF. Written as DNA, the CDR3 is TGCGCCAGCAGCCGTCTGGAGGACGAGTCCTACGAGCAGTACTTC.

In this sample, this clonotype turned up a few times. The J gene is TRBJ2-5, the V gene TRBV12-3 or TRBV12-4; possibly TRBD1 for D (5 bases). The J call may be wrong; the DNA end is better matched by TRBJ2-7. This CDR3 is built from 14 residues. CDR3 sequence reads: CASSLDRSPNEQYF. DNA for the CDR3: TGTGCCAGCAGTCTCGACAGAAGTCCCAACGAGCAGTACTTC.

This clonotype was observed a handful of times. The V gene is TRBV5-1, the J gene TRBJ2-3; D might be TRBD1 (6 bases). The CDR3 runs 15 residues. From germline, CDR1 is SGHRS and CDR2 YFSETQ. Trimming cost V 3 bases and J 2 bases, with 13 bases left between them. The CDR3 region has the DNA TGCGCCAGCAGCTCGACAGGACCCTCCACAGATACGCAGTATTTT. Its translation: CASSSTGPSTDTQYF.

The chain links TRBV6-6 to TRBJ2-1; unclear D gene. The CDR3 consists of 15 residues. Trimming took 4 bases from V and 9 from J, leaving 19 bases between them. CDR1 is MNHNY and CDR2 is SVGAGI in the germline V gene (reference sequence). Here the CDR3 reads CASSSSEYRFGEQFF. The CDR3 nucleotides are TGTGCCAGCAGTTCGTCGGAATACCGATTCGGTGAGCAGTTCTTC.

In DNA form, the CDR3 reads TGTGCCAGCAGCTTAGACATGGGGTCCACTGGCTACACCTTC. This encodes CASSLDMGSTGYTF. This chain uses TRBV7-9 with TRBJ1-2; D remains ambiguous. V gave up 1 base and J gave up 7 bases, with 13 bases separating them. This CDR3 has 14 amino acids. The V gene's germline CDR1 is SEHNR and CDR2 FQNEAQ (reference sequence).

In this sample, this clonotype turned up many times. The V and J genes are TRBV4-2 and TRBJ2-3; TRBD2 matches at 8 bases. Unmatched junction bases numbered 13, after V lost 3 bases and J lost 5 bases. This CDR3 has 17 amino acids. Germline assignment: CDR1 LGHNA and CDR2 YNFKEQ. CDR3 nucleotide sequence: TGTGCCAGCAGCCACATAAGCGGGAGCGCCTCGGGAGATACGCAGTATTTT. This sequence encodes CASSHISGSASGDTQYF.

The chain links TRBV5-5 to TRBJ2-7, with 9 bases lining up with TRBD1. This CDR3 has 16 amino acids. V was clipped by 2 bases and J by 1 base; unmatched bases: 7. Germline V CDR1 and CDR2: SGHKS, YYEKEE (reference sequence). Here the CDR3 DNA reads TGTGCCAGCAGCTTCTCCGCGACAGGGGGTTCCTACGAGCAGTACTTC. Amino acids: CASSFSATGGSYEQYF.

V usage is TRBV7-8 and J usage is TRBJ1-1; the match to TRBD1 covers 12 bases. Germline CDR1 and CDR2: SGHVS and FQNEAQ. V trimming: 5 bases; J trimming: 5 bases; junction bases outside the gene matches: 6. CDR3 length: 15 residues. The DNA for the CDR3 is TGTGCCAGCAGCCGCAGGGACAGGGGGCTTACTGAAGCTTTCTTT. Translated, it gives CASSRRDRGLTEAFF.

This clonotype showed up just a few times. The chain carries TRBV18 and TRBJ2-5; 7 bases are shared with TRBD1. V dropped 2 bases and J dropped 5; count of bases not matched to a gene: 11. This CDR3 is built from 16 residues. Germline CDR1 and CDR2: KGHSH and LQKENI. The CDR3 DNA reads TGTGCCAGCTCACCATCTGGAAAAGGGACAGTTGAGACCCAGTACTTC. It codes for CASSPSGKGTVETQYF.

This clonotype was counted many times. The chain recombines TRBV10-3 with TRBJ2-7; TRBD2 matches 8 bases. Germline assignment: CDR1 ENHRY and CDR2 SYGVKD. V lost 6 bases and J lost 1; bases outside the gene matches: 5. CDR3 length equals 14 residues. CDR3 sequence: CAIRISGGSYEQYF. In DNA, the CDR3 is TGTGCCATCAGAATAAGCGGGGGATCCTACGAGCAGTACTTC.

This clonotype has a count of ten or more. The chain recombines TRBV20-1 with TRBJ2-5; 10 bases match TRBD1. CDR1 and CDR2 from the germline V gene are DFQATT and SNEGSKA (reference sequence). The trim removed 3 bases at V and 11 bases at J, leaving 12 bases unmatched. The CDR3 loop spans 14 amino acids. CDR3 protein: CSARTGGVRPRQYF. The CDR3 DNA sequence: TGCAGTGCTAGGACAGGGGGCGTCCGACCTCGACAGTACTTC.

The rearrangement links TRBV24-1 to TRBJ2-3; a possible D gene is TRBD1 (6 bases). Germline loops: CDR1 KGHDR, CDR2 SFDVKD. The germline V and J ends were trimmed by 4 bases and 3 bases, with 10 bases remaining between them. The CDR3 has 14 amino acids. CDR3 amino acids: CATSEHRETDTQYF. DNA for the CDR3: TGTGCCACCAGTGAGCACAGGGAGACAGATACGCAGTATTTT.

This clonotype was counted between two and nine times. The V gene is TRBV2, the J gene TRBJ2-3; the match to TRBD1 covers 7 bases. The ends lost 7 bases at V and 1 base at J; junction bases unmatched: 8. This CDR3 spans 15 amino acids. Germline V CDR1 and CDR2: SNHLY, FYNNEI. The CDR3 bases are TGTGCCAGCAATTGGATGACAGGGCGCACAGATACGCAGTATTTT. Encoded protein: CASNWMTGRTDTQYF. Supplemented by reference TRBV2 and TRBJ2-3, the full variable domain reads EPEVTQTPSHQVTQMGQEVILRCVPISNHLYFYWYRQILGQKVEFLVSFYNNEISEKSEIFDDQFSVERPDGSNFTLKIRSTKLEDSAMYFCASNWMTGRTDTQYFGPGTRLTVL.

The chain carries TRBV5-5 and TRBJ2-3; perhaps TRBD1 as D (6 bases). In germline, CDR1 is SGHKS, CDR2 YYEKEE (reference sequence). Trimming took 2 bases from V and 6 from J, leaving 13 bases between them. This CDR3 is built from 14 residues. DNA of the CDR3: TGTGCCAGCAGCTTCAGACAGGCTAGGGATACGCAGTATTTT. Encoded protein: CASSFRQARDTQYF.

The V and J genes are TRBV5-5 and TRBJ2-7; maybe TRBD1 (5 bases). This CDR3 region has 16 residues. Germline V CDR1 and CDR2: SGHKS, YYEKEE (reference sequence). V dropped 0 bases and J dropped 3 bases, with 16 bases sitting between them. The CDR3 DNA is TGTGCCAGCAGCTTGGCCGTGGCGGCAAGGGGCTACGAGCAGTACTTC. Its translation is CASSLAVAARGYEQYF.

This clonotype was counted between two and nine times. The chain has TRBV29-1 and TRBJ2-2, with D tentatively TRBD1 (7 bases). CDR3 length: 14 residues. V lost 2 bases and J 1 base, leaving 8 bases between the germline ends. Germline loops: CDR1 SQVTM, CDR2 ANQGSEA. The CDR3: CSVEQGGNTGELFF. DNA for the CDR3: TGCAGCGTTGAACAGGGGGGGAACACCGGGGAGCTGTTTTTT.

This chain uses TRBV15 with TRBJ1-5; D is unresolved. The V gene's germline CDR1 is LNHNV and CDR2 YYDKDF (reference sequence). The CDR3 loop spans 12 amino acids. V shed 5 bases and J shed 5 bases, with 7 bases lying between them. CDR3 residues: CATSGGYQPQHF. CDR3 in DNA: TGTGCCACCAGCGGCGGGTATCAGCCCCAGCATTTT.

This clonotype was recorded a few times. The chain joins TRBV29-1 to TRBJ2-5; D uncertain. Trimming cost V 5 bases and J 13 bases, with 11 bases left between them. This CDR3 has 9 residues. The germline gives CDR1 SQVTM, CDR2 ANQGSEA. CDR3 nucleotide sequence: TGCAGCGTTAACTATCCGGGGTACTTC. Its protein is CSVNYPGYF.

This chain links TRBV16 with TRBJ2-5; TRBD1 is a possible D gene (6 bases). Looked up from germline, CDR1 is KGHSY and CDR2 is FQNENV. The V end was cut by 0 bases, the J end by 5 bases, with 7 bases between. The CDR3 totals 13 residues. CDR3 DNA sequence: TGTGCCAGCAGCCAATCCAGGGGTGAGACCCAGTACTTC. Translating gives CASSQSRGETQYF. Based on the CDR3 plus reference TRBV16 and TRBJ2-5, the full variable domain is GEEVAQTPKHLVRGEGQKAKLYCAPIKGHSYVFWYQQVLKNEFKFLISFQNENVFDETGMPKERFSAKCLPNSPCSLEIQATKLEDSAVYFCASSQSRGETQYFGPGTRLLVL.

The V and J genes are TRBV29-1 and TRBJ2-5; TRBD1 agrees at 8 bases. The last part of the DNA fits TRBJ2-7 better; the J call may be wrong. Looked up from germline, CDR1 is SQVTM and CDR2 is ANQGSEA. The CDR3 sequence is 14 residues long. The CDR3 DNA sequence: TGCAGCGTTGAGGGGACAGGCCCCTCGAGCGAGCAGTACTTC. As protein: CSVEGTGPSSEQYF.

This clonotype appeared a single time. The chain combines TRBV9 with TRBJ1-5; 8 nucleotides match TRBD1. Trimming removed 0 bases from V and 5 bases from J; junction bases left unmatched: 10. Per the germline V gene, CDR1 is SGDLS and CDR2 is YYNGEE. The CDR3 extends over 17 amino acids. The CDR3 loop reads CASSVAAGGASYQPQHF. Written as DNA, the CDR3 is TGTGCCAGCAGCGTAGCAGCAGGGGGCGCTTCGTATCAGCCCCAGCATTTT.

This clonotype has only a few counts. The CDR3 protein is CASKVAGSATDTQYF. The CDR3 DNA sequence: TGCGCCAGTAAAGTAGCGGGATCAGCGACAGATACGCAGTATTTT. V and J are TRBV5-1 and TRBJ2-3; 8 bases line up with TRBD2. The CDR3 has 15 residues. Unmatched junction bases numbered 11, after V lost 8 bases and J lost 3 bases. Per the germline V gene, CDR1 is SGHRS and CDR2 is YFSETQ.

This sequence joins TRBV18 and TRBJ2-3; 13 bases map to TRBD2. The CDR3 contains 16 residues. Germline assignment: CDR1 KGHSH and CDR2 LQKENI. The V segment lost 5 bases and the J segment 2 bases; nucleotides outside the gene matches: 4. The CDR3 DNA reads TGTGCCAGCTCAAGACTAGCGGGAGGAACCACAGATACGCAGTATTTT. The encoded protein is CASSRLAGGTTDTQYF.

The J gene is TRBJ2-1, the V gene TRBV10-3, with TRBD2 identical over 8 bases. This CDR3 contains 16 residues. V trimming: 2 bases; J trimming: 4 bases; junction bases outside the gene matches: 7. The germline gives CDR1 ENHRY, CDR2 SYGVKD. CDR3 bases: TGTGCCATCAGTGAGAAAGGGCGGGAGGTTTACAATGAGCAGTTCTTC. This gives the protein CAISEKGREVYNEQFF.

The chain uses TRBV2 and TRBJ1-5; D not certain. CDR3 length equals 14 residues. CDR1 and CDR2 (germline): SNHLY, FYNNEI. The V end was cut by 4 bases, the J end by 0 bases, with 7 bases between. The CDR3: CASSGLNSNQPQHF. Written as DNA, the CDR3 is TGTGCCAGCAGTGGGTTAAATAGCAATCAGCCCCAGCATTTT.

This clonotype came up a few times. CDR3 DNA: TGTGCCAGCAGTTCTCGACAGGCCGACGAGCAGTACTTC. Translation gives CASSSRQADEQYF. This rearrangement joins TRBV27 to TRBJ2-7, with D possibly matching TRBD1 (6 bases). The CDR3 contains 13 residues. The ends were cut back, 4 bases at V and 5 bases at J, with 12 bases in the middle. CDR1 and CDR2 (germline): MNHEY, SMNVEV (reference sequence).

The chain's CDR3 is CASSSGPRGRGETQYF. CDR3 DNA: TGCGCCAGCAGCTCGGGTCCCAGGGGGCGCGGGGAGACCCAGTACTTC. The V gene is TRBV5-1, the J gene TRBJ2-7; 8 bases match TRBD1. Matching the DNA end better, TRBJ2-5 makes the J call doubtful. Looked up from germline, CDR1 is SGHRS and CDR2 is YFSETQ. The CDR3 totals 16 residues.

V gene TRBV20-1 combines with J gene TRBJ2-1; perhaps D is TRBD1 or TRBD2 (5 bases each). The CDR3 is 16 residues long. V lost 0 bases and J lost 9, with 21 bases in between. Germline V gives CDR1 DFQATT, CDR2 SNEGSKA (reference sequence). The CDR3 protein is CSARDTGGGPKGEQFF. CDR3 in DNA: TGCAGTGCTAGAGACACCGGTGGGGGACCGAAGGGTGAGCAGTTCTTC.

This sequence joins TRBV4-2 and TRBJ2-5; 13 bases fit TRBD2. From germline, CDR1 is LGHNA and CDR2 YNFKEQ. CDR3 length equals 16 residues. Trimming cost V 4 bases and J 5 bases; bases outside gene matches: 7. The CDR3 sequence is CASSPGLAGVKETQYF. In nucleotides, the CDR3 is TGTGCCAGCAGCCCCGGACTAGCGGGAGTTAAGGAGACCCAGTACTTC.

The chain couples TRBV20-1 to TRBJ2-4, with TRBD2 matching over 11 bases. Losses at the gene ends were 6 bases for V and 13 bases for J; bases not matched to a gene: 8. The length of the CDR3 is 12 residues. Germline CDR1 reads DFQATT; CDR2 reads SNEGSKA (reference sequence). The CDR3 DNA is TGCAGTGCGGTAACTAGCGGGAGCTCGCAGTACTTC. Translation: CSAVTSGSSQYF.

There are a few counts of this clonotype. The V and J genes are TRBV20-1 and TRBJ2-1; tentatively, D is TRBD2 (7 bases). CDR1 is DFQATT, CDR2 SNEGSKA, per germline (reference sequence). The CDR3 consists of 17 residues. Trimming took 0 bases from V and 0 from J, leaving 15 bases between them. The CDR3, as DNA: TGCAGTGCTAGAGATTGGGGGGGGGCCAGCTCCTACAATGAGCAGTTCTTC. Its translation is CSARDWGGASSYNEQFF.